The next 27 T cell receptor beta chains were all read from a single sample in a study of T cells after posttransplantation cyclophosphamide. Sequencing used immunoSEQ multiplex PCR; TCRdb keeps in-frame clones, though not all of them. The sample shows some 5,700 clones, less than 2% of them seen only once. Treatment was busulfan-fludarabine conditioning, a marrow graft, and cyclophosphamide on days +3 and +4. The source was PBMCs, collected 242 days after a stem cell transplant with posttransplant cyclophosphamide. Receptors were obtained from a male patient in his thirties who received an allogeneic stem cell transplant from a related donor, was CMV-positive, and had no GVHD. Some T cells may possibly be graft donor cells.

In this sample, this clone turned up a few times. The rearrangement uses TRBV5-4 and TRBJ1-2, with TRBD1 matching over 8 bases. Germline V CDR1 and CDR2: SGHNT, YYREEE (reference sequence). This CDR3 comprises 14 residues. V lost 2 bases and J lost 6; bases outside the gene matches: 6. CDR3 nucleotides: TGTGCCAGCAGCTTACAGGGGGTAAATCATGGCTACACCTTC. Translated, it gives CASSLQGVNHGYTF.

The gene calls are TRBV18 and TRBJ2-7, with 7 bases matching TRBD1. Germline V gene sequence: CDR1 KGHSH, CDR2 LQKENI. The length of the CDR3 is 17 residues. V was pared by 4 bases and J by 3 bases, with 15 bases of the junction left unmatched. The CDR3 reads CASSLNLNRGSLYEQYF. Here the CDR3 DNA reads TGTGCCAGCTCACTAAACCTAAACAGGGGCTCCCTCTACGAGCAGTACTTC. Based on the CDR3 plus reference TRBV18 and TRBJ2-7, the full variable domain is NAGVMQNPRHLVRRRGQEARLRCSPMKGHSHVYWYRQLPEEGLKFMVYLQKENIIDESGMPKERFSAEFPKEGPSILRIQQVVRGDSAAYFCASSLNLNRGSLYEQYFGPGTRLTVT.

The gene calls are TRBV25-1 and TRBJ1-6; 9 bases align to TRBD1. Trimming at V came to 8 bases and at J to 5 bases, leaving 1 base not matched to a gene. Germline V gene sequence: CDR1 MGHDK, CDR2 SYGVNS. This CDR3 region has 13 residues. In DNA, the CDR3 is TGTGCCAGCGGACAGGGGAATAATTCACCCCTCCACTTT. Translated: CASGQGNNSPLHF.

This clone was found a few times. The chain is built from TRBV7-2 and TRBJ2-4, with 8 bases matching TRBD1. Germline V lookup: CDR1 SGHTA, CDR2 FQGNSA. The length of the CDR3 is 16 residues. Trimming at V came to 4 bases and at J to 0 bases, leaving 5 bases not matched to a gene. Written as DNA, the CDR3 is TGTGCCAGCAGCTATACAGGGGGTCTAGCCAAAAACATTCAGTACTTC. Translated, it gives CASSYTGGLAKNIQYF.

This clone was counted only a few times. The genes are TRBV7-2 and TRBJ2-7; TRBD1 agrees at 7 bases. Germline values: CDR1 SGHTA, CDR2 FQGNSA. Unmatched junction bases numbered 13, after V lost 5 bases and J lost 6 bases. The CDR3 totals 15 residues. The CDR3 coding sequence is TGTGCCAGCAGCCACATCGTGACAGGGAATCGCGAGCAGTACTTC. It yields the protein CASSHIVTGNREQYF.

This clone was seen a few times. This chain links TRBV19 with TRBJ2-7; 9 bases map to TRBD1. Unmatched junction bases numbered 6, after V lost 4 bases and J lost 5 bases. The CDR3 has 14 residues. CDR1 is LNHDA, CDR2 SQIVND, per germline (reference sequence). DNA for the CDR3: TGTGCCAGTAGTAAATGGACAGGGGAGGACGAGCAGTACTTC. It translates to CASSKWTGEDEQYF. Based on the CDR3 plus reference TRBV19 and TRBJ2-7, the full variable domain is DGGITQSPKYLFRKEGQNVTLSCEQNLNHDAMYWYRQDPGQGLRLIYYSQIVNDFQKGDIAEGYSVSREKKESFPLTVTSAQKNPTAFYLCASSKWTGEDEQYFGPGTRLTVT.

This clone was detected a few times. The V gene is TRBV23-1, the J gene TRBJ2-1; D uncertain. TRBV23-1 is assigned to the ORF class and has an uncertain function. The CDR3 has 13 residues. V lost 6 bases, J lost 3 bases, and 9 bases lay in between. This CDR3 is CASRARIYNEQFF. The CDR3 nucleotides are TGCGCCAGCAGAGCTAGGATCTACAATGAGCAGTTCTTC.

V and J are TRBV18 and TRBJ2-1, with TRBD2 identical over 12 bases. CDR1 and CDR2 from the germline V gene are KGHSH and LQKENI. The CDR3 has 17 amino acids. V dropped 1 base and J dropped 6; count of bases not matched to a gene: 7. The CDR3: CASSPLIGTSGFNEQFF. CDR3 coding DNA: TGTGCCAGCTCACCACTAATCGGGACTAGCGGGTTCAATGAGCAGTTCTTC.

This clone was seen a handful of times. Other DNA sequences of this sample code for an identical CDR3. In nucleotides, the CDR3 is TGTGCCAGCAGCTTTGTGCCTAGCGGGGATAGCACAGATACGCAGTATTTT. Translating it yields CASSFVPSGDSTDTQYF. The chain carries TRBV7-2 and TRBJ2-3; TRBD2 matches 9 bases. Per germline, CDR1 SGHTA and CDR2 FQGNSA. V trimming: 3 bases; J trimming: 0 bases; junction bases outside the gene matches: 7. This CDR3 is built from 17 residues. The full variable domain, in which reference TRBV7-2 and TRBJ2-3 provide the parts outside the CDR3, is GAGVSQSPSNKVTEKGKDVELRCDPISGHTALYWYRQSLGQGLEFLIYFQGNSAPDKSGLPSDRFSAERTGGSVSTLTIQRTQQEDSAVYLCASSFVPSGDSTDTQYFGPGTRLTVL.

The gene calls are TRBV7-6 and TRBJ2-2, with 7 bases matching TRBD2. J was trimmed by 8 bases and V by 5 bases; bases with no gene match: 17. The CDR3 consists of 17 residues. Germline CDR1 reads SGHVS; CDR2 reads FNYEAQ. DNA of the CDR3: TGTGCCAGCAGCCCGAGGTCGGCGACTAGCTTGGCGGGGGAGCTGTTTTTT. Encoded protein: CASSPRSATSLAGELFF.

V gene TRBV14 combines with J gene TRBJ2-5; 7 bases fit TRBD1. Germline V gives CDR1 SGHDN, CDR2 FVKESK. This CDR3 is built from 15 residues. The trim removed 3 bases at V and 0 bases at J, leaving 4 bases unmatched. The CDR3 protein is CASSQIRGYQETQYF. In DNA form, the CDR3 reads TGTGCCAGCAGCCAGATCAGGGGGTACCAAGAGACCCAGTACTTC.

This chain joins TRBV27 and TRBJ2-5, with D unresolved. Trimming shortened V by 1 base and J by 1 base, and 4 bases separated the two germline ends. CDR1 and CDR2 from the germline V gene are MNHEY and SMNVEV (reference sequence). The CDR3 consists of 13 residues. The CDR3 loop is CASSLFGQETQYF. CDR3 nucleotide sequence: TGTGCCAGCAGTTTATTCGGCCAAGAGACCCAGTACTTC.

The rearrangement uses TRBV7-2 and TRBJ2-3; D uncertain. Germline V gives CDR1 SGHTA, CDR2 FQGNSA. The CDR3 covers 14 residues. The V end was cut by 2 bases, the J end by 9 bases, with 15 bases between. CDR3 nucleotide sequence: TGTGCCAGCAGCTTAAAAAGTTCCCAGACAACGCAGTATTTT. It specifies CASSLKSSQTTQYF.

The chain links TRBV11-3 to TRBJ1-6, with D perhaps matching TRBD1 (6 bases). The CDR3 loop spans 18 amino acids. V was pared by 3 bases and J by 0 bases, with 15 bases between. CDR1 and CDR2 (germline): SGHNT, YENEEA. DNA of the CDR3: TGTGCCAGCAGCTTCAGGGACACCCCGAGCTCCTATAATTCACCCCTCCACTTT. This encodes CASSFRDTPSSYNSPLHF.

CDR3 in amino acids: CASSKEAGGTDTQYF. The CDR3 DNA follows: TGTGCCAGCAGCAAAGAAGCAGGGGGAACAGATACGCAGTATTTT. The chain has TRBV21-1 and TRBJ2-3; the listed D gene, TRBD1, was not tested against the DNA. TRBV21-1 is listed as a pseudogene. The CDR3 is made up of 15 amino acids.

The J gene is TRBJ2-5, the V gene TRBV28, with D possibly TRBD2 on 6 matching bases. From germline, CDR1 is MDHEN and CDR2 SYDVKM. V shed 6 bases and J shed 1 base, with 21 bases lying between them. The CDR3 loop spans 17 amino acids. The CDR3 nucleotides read TGTGCCAGCAGCCTGTTATCGGGGGACGTTCTCCAAGAGACCCAGTACTTC. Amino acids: CASSLLSGDVLQETQYF.

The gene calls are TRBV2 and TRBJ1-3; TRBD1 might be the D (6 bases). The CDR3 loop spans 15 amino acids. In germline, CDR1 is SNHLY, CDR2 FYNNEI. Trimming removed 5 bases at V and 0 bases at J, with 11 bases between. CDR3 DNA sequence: TGTGCCAGCAGTCCAGGGGTCTACTCTGGAAACACCATATATTTT. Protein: CASSPGVYSGNTIYF.

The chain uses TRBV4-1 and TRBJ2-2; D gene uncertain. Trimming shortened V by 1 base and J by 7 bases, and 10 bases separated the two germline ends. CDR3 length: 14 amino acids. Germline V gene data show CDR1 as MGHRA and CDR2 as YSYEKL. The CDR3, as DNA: TGCGCCAGCAGCCAAGTCGGAGTAATCGGGGAGCTGTTTTTT. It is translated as CASSQVGVIGELFF.

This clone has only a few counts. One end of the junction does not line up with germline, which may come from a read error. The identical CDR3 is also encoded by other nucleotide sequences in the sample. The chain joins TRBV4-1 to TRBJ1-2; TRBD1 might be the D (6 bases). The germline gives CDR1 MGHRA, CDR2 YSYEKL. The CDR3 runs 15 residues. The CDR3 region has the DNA TGCGCCAGTAGCCATTACAAGGGGGAAACCTATGGCTACACCTTC. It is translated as CASSHYKGETYGYTF.

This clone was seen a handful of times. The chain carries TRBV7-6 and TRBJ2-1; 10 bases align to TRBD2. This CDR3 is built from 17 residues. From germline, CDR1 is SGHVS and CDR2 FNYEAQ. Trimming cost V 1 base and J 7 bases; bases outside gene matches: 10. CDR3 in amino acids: CASSLDRLAGVVNEQFF. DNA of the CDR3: TGTGCCAGCAGCTTAGATAGGCTAGCGGGAGTCGTGAATGAGCAGTTCTTC. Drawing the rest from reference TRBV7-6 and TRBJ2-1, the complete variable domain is GAGVSQSPRYKVTKRGQDVALRCDPISGHVSLYWYRQALGQGPEFLTYFNYEAQQDKSGLPNDRFSAERPEGSISTLTIQRTEQRDSAMYRCASSLDRLAGVVNEQFFGPGTRLTVL.

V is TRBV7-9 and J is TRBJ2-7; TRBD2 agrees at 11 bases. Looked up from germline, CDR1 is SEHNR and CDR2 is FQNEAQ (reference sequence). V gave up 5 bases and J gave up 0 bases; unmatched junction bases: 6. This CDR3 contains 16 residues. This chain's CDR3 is CASSPATSGISYEQYF. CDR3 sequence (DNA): TGTGCCAGCAGCCCAGCGACTAGCGGGATCTCCTACGAGCAGTACTTC.

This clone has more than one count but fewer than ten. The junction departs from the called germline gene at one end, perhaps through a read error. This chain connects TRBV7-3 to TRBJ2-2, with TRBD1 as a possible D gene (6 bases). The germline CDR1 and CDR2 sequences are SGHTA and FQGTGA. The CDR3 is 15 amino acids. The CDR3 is CASSFGGVNTEELFF. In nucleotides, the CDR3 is TGTGCCAGCAGCTTTGGGGGCGTAAACACCGAGGAGCTGTTTTTT.

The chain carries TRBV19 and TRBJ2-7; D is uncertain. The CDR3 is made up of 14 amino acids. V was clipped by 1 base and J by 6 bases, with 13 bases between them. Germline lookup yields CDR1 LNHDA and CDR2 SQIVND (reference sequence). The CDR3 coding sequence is TGTGCCAGTAGTATAGCAGGTTCGGAAGGCGAGCAGTACTTC. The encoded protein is CASSIAGSEGEQYF.

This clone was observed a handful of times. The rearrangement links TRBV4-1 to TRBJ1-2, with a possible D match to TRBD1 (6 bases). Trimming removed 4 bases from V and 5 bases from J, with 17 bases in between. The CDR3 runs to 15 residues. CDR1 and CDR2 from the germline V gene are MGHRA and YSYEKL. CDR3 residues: CASSPGGGARYGYTF. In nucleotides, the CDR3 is TGCGCCAGCAGCCCGGGGGGGGGCGCTCGGTATGGCTACACCTTC.

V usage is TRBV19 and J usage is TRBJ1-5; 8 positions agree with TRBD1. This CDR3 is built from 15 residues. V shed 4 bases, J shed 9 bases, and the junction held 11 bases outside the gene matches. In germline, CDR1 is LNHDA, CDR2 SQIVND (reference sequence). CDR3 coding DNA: TGTGCCAGTAGTAGATCGGGACAGGACTTATCGCCCCAGCATTTT. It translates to CASSRSGQDLSPQHF.

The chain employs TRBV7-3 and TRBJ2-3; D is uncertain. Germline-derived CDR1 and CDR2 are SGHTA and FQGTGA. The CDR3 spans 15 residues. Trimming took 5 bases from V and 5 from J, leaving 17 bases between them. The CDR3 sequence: CASSRSRDMGDTQYF. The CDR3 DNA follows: TGTGCCAGCAGCCGATCTAGAGATATGGGAGATACGCAGTATTTT.

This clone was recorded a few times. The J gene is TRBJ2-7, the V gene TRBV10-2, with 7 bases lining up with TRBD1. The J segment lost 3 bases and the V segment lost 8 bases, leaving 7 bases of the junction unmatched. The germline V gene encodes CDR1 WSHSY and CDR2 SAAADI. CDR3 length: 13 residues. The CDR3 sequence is CASQRGPNYEQYF. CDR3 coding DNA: TGCGCCAGCCAGAGGGGGCCGAACTACGAGCAGTACTTC.